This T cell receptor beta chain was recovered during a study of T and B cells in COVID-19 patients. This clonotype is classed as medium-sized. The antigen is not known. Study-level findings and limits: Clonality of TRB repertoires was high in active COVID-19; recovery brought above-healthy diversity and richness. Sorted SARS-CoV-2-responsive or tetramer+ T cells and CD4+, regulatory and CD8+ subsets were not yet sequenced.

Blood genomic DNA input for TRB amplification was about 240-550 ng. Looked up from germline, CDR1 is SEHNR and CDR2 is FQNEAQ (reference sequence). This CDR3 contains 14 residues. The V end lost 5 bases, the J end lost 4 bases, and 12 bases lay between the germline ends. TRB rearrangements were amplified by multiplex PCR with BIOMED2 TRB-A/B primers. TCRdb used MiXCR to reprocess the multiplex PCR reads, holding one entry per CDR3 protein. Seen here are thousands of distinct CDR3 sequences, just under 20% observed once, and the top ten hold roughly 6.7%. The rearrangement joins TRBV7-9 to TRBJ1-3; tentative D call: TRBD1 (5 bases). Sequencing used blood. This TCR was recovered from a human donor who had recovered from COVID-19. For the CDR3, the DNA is TGTGCCAGCAGCCAGGCAGGGAGCGGAAACACCATATATTTT. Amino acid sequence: CASSQAGSGNTIYF.